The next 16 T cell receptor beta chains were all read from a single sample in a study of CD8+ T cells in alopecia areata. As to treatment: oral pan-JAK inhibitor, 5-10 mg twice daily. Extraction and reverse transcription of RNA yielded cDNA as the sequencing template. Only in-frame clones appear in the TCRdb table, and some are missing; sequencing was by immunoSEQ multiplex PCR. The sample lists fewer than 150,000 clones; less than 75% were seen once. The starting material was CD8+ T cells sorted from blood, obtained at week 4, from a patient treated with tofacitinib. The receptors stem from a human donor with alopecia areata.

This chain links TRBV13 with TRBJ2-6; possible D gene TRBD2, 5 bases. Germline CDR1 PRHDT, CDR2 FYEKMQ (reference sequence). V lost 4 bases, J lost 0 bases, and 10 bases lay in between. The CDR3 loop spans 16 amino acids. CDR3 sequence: CASSYGRGSGANVLTF. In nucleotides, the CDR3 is TGTGCCAGCAGCTACGGACGGGGCTCTGGGGCCAACGTCCTGACTTTC.

The DNA for the CDR3 is TGTGCCAGCAGCCCTTTCGGGACAGCGGGGGGGGACTACAATGAGCAGTTCTTC. Amino acids: CASSPFGTAGGDYNEQFF. The genes are TRBV7-8 and TRBJ2-1; 10 bases are shared with TRBD2. CDR1 is SGHVS and CDR2 is FQNEAQ in the germline V gene. CDR3 length: 18 amino acids. V gave up 5 bases and J gave up 3 bases; unmatched junction bases: 13.

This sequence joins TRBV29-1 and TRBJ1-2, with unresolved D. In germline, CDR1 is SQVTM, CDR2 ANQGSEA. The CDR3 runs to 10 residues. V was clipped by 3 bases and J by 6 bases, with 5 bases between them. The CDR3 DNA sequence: TGCAGCGTTGAGAGGGATGGCTACACCTTC. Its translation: CSVERDGYTF.

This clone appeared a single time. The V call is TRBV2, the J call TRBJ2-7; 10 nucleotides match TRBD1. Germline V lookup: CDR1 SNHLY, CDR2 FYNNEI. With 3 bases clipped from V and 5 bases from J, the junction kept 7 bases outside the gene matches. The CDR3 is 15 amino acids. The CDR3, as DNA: TGTGCCAGCAGTGATCCGGACAGGGGGAAGCACGAGCAGTACTTC. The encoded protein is CASSDPDRGKHEQYF.

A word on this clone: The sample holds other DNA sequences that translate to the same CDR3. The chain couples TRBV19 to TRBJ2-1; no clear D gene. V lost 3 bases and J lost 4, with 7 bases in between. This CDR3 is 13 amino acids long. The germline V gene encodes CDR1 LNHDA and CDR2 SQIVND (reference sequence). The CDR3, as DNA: TGTGCCAGTAGTATTCAAGGGTACAATGAGCAGTTCTTC. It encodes CASSIQGYNEQFF.

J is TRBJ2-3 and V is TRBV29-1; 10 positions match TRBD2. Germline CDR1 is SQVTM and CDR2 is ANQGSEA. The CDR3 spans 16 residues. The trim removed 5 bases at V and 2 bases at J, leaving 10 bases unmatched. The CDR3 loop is CSVPGLATYPTDTQYF. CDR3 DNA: TGCAGCGTTCCGGGACTAGCGACCTATCCCACAGATACGCAGTATTTT.

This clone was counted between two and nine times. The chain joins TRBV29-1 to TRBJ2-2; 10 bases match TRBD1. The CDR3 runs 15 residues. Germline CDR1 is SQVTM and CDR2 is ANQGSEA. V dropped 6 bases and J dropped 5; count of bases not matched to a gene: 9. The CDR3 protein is CSVDDRGRETGELFF. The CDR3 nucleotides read TGCAGCGTAGATGACAGGGGGCGCGAAACCGGGGAGCTGTTTTTT.

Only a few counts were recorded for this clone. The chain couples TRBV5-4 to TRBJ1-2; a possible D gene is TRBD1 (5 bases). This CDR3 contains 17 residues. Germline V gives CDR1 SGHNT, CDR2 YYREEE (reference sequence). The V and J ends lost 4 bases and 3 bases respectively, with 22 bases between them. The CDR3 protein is CASSQPFGGRDDYGYTF. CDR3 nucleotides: TGTGCCAGCAGCCAACCTTTTGGGGGACGGGACGACTATGGCTACACCTTC. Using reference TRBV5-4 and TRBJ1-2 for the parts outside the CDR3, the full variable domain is ETGVTQSPTHLIKTRGQQVTLRCSSQSGHNTVSWYQQALGQGPQFIFQYYREEENGRGNFPPRFSGLQFPNYSSELNVNALELDDSALYLCASSQPFGGRDDYGYTFGSGTRLTVV.

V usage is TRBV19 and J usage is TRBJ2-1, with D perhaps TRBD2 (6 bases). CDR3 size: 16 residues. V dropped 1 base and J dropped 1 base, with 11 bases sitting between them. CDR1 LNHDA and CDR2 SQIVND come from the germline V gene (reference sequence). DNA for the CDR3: TGTGCCAGTAGTATAGTTGGCGGGGAGTCCTACAATGAGCAGTTCTTC. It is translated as CASSIVGGESYNEQFF.

The chain's CDR3 is CAWSPGTSRKTQYF. The CDR3 nucleotides read TGTGCCTGGAGCCCCGGGACTAGCCGGAAGACCCAGTACTTC. The chain links TRBV30 to TRBJ2-5; 9 nucleotides agree with TRBD2. Germline trimming cut 3 bases from V and 6 bases from J; bases unmatched to any gene: 8. Germline assignment: CDR1 GTSNPN and CDR2 SVGIG (reference sequence). This CDR3 contains 14 residues. The full variable domain, rest sourced from reference TRBV30 and TRBJ2-5, is SQTIHQWPATLVQPVGSPLSLECTVEGTSNPNLYWYRQAAGRGLQLLFYSVGIGQISSEVPQNLSASRPQDRQFILSSKKLLLSDSGFYLCAWSPGTSRKTQYFGPGTRLLVL.

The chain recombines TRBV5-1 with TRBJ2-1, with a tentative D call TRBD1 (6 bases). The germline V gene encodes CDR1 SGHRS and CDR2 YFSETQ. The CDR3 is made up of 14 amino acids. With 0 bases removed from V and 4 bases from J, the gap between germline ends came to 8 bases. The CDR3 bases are TGCGCCAGCAGCTTGGGCAGGGGTTACAATGAGCAGTTCTTC. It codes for CASSLGRGYNEQFF.

In nucleotides, the CDR3 is TGCAGCGTTGGGGGGGGTTATAGCTCCTACAATGAGCAGTTCTTC. Protein product: CSVGGGYSSYNEQFF. The V and J genes are TRBV29-1 and TRBJ2-1; TRBD2 agrees at 7 bases. The V and J ends lost 4 bases and 0 bases, in that order; junction bases with no gene match: 6. In germline, CDR1 is SQVTM, CDR2 ANQGSEA. The CDR3 runs 15 residues.

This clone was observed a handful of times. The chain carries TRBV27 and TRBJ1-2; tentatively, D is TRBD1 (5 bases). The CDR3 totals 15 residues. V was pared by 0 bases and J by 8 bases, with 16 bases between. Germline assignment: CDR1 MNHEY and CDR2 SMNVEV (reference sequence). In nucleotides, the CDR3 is TGTGCCAGCAGTTTATCGGGGCAGCCCGTTTTCGGCTACACCTTC. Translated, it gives CASSLSGQPVFGYTF.

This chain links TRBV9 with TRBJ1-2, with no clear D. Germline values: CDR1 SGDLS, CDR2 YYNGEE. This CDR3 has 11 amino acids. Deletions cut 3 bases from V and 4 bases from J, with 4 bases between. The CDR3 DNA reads TGTGCCAGCAGCGGAATCTATGGCTACACCTTC. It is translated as CASSGIYGYTF.

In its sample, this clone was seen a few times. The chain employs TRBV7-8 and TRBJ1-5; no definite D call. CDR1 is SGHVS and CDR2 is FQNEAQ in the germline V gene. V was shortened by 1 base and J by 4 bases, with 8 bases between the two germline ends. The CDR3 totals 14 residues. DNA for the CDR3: TGTGCCAGCAGCTTAGGAGCTGGGAATCAGCCCCAGCATTTT. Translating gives CASSLGAGNQPQHF.

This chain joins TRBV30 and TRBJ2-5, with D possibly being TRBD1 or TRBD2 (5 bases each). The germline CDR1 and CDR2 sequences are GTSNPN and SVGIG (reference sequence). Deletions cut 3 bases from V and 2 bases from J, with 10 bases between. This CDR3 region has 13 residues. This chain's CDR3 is CAWSDGAQETQYF. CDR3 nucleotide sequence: TGTGCCTGGAGCGACGGGGCTCAAGAGACCCAGTACTTC.